Following are 29 T cell receptor beta chains from one sample sequenced in a study of cytomegalovirus exposure and HLA in healthy donors. This PCR relied on a set of 60 Vbeta primers and 13 Jbeta primers. Sequencing was performed with immunoSEQ multiplex PCR; in TCRdb, only in-frame clones are kept and a portion is missing. This table has about 170,000 clones, roughly four fifths appearing once. What was sequenced was PBMCs. Receptors were obtained from a woman in her twenties or thirties in good health and CMV-seropositive.

This rearrangement joins TRBV19 to TRBJ1-1, with D perhaps matching TRBD1 (6 bases). This CDR3 has 12 residues. V was cut by 4 bases and J by 10 bases, with 13 bases left in between. The germline V gene encodes CDR1 LNHDA and CDR2 SQIVND (reference sequence). The CDR3 is CASSSRTDRAFF. The CDR3 nucleotides read TGTGCCAGTAGTAGCAGGACAGACAGAGCTTTCTTT.

The chain carries TRBV9 and TRBJ2-5, with TRBD2 matching 8 bases. Germline CDR1 reads SGDLS; CDR2 reads YYNGEE. The CDR3 loop spans 14 amino acids. Losses at the gene ends were 0 bases for V and 4 bases for J; bases not matched to a gene: 2. For the CDR3, the DNA is TGTGCCAGCAGCGTAGGGACTAGCAGAGAGACCCAGTACTTC. As protein: CASSVGTSRETQYF.

This clone has only a few counts. The V gene is TRBV10-2, the J gene TRBJ1-2; 10 bases are shared with TRBD1. The length of the CDR3 is 14 residues. With V trimmed by 8 bases and J by 7 bases, 10 bases remained unmatched. Germline CDR1 and CDR2: WSHSY and SAAADI. CDR3 bases: TGCGCCAGCGGGGAGGGACAGGGGATAAGTGGCTACACCTTC. It codes for CASGEGQGISGYTF.

This clone was counted a single time. The genes are TRBV1 and TRBJ2-1; the table's D call, TRBD2, was not checked against the DNA. TRBV1 is marked as a pseudogene. The CDR3 covers 18 residues. This chain's CDR3 is CTSSQDASGPQRVNEQFF. The DNA for the CDR3 is TGCACCAGCAGCCAAGACGCTAGCGGCCCCCAAAGGGTCAATGAGCAGTTCTTC.

The chain couples TRBV7-8 to TRBJ2-3; D ambiguous. Germline loops: CDR1 SGHVS, CDR2 FQNEAQ. The V gene lost 4 bases and the J gene lost 0 bases, with 20 bases spanning the gap. The CDR3 has 18 residues. CDR3 nucleotides: TGTGCCAGCAGCTCGCGACACTTCTCCTCTTCTAGCACAGATACGCAGTATTTT. Residues: CASSSRHFSSSSTDTQYF.

V gene TRBV28 combines with J gene TRBJ2-7; TRBD1 might be the D (6 bases). The germline V gene encodes CDR1 MDHEN and CDR2 SYDVKM. The V and J ends lost 6 bases and 6 bases respectively, with 12 bases between them. The CDR3 length is 12 residues. Here the CDR3 reads CASSQTGTEQYF. The DNA for the CDR3 is TGTGCCAGCAGCCAAACAGGGACCGAGCAGTACTTC.

This clone was seen a few times. The CDR3 protein is CASSYTQGAGGELFF. The DNA for the CDR3 is TGTGCCAGCAGTTATACACAGGGGGCGGGCGGGGAGCTGTTTTTT. The chain is built from TRBV6-6 and TRBJ2-2; 9 bases match TRBD1. From germline, CDR1 is MNHNY and CDR2 SVGAGI (reference sequence). CDR3 length: 15 residues. V trimming: 3 bases; J trimming: 7 bases; junction bases outside the gene matches: 6.

This chain uses TRBV5-4 with TRBJ1-1, with D tentatively TRBD1 (6 bases). The CDR3 has 14 amino acids. The ends were cut back, 0 bases at V and 8 bases at J, with 14 bases in the middle. Per the germline V gene, CDR1 is SGHNT and CDR2 is YYREEE (reference sequence). The CDR3 sequence is CASSLDRARIEAFF. The CDR3, as DNA: TGTGCCAGCAGCTTGGACAGGGCTAGAATCGAAGCTTTCTTT.

In its sample, this clone was seen a few times. This chain joins TRBV2 and TRBJ2-2, with 8 nucleotides matching TRBD2. Germline values: CDR1 SNHLY, CDR2 FYNNEI. The CDR3 contains 15 residues. The J segment lost 2 bases and the V segment lost 7 bases, leaving 6 bases of the junction unmatched. As DNA, the CDR3 is TGTGCCAGCAAAGGTAGCGGGGTAAACACCGGGGAGCTGTTTTTT. It codes for CASKGSGVNTGELFF.

The chain is built from TRBV4-3 and TRBJ1-2, with TRBD1 as a possible D gene (5 bases). Germline assignment: CDR1 LGHNA and CDR2 YSLEER. V lost 1 base and J lost 5, with 14 bases in between. The CDR3 spans 15 residues. The DNA for the CDR3 is TGCGCCAGCAGCCAAGGAGGGGCGGGAGGTTATGGCTACACCTTC. Translation: CASSQGGAGGYGYTF.

This chain joins TRBV5-1 and TRBJ2-2; 7 bases agree with TRBD1. Trimming cost V 0 bases and J 4 bases; bases outside gene matches: 0. Per germline, CDR1 SGHRS and CDR2 YFSETQ. The CDR3 has 14 residues. CDR3 loop: CASSLGQGTGELFF. CDR3 DNA: TGCGCCAGCAGCTTGGGACAGGGCACCGGGGAGCTGTTTTTT.

V and J are TRBV10-3 and TRBJ1-2; 8 nucleotides align to TRBD1. CDR3 length equals 14 residues. Germline CDR1 reads ENHRY; CDR2 reads SYGVKD. With V trimmed by 5 bases and J by 4 bases, 6 bases remained unmatched. The CDR3, as DNA: TGTGCCATCAGTCCGGGACAGGAAGGCTATGGCTACACCTTC. This sequence encodes CAISPGQEGYGYTF.

The chain combines TRBV2 with TRBJ2-3; D remains unclear. Trimming pared 6 bases from V and 4 bases from J, leaving 11 bases between. Germline V gene sequence: CDR1 SNHLY, CDR2 FYNNEI. The CDR3 is made up of 13 amino acids. The CDR3 spells CASSPMSPDTQYF. CDR3 in DNA: TGTGCCAGCAGCCCCATGTCCCCAGATACGCAGTATTTT.

The chain joins TRBV4-3 to TRBJ1-4; D not certain. With 0 bases removed from V and 3 bases from J, the gap between germline ends came to 14 bases. CDR1 and CDR2 (germline): LGHNA, YSLEER. The CDR3 length is 17 residues. DNA for the CDR3: TGCGCCAGCAGCCAAGATATAGGTGGTGGAGCTAATGAAAAACTGTTTTTT. It encodes CASSQDIGGGANEKLFF.

The gene calls are TRBV19 and TRBJ1-1, with 7 bases aligning to TRBD1. The germline V gene has CDR1 LNHDA and CDR2 SQIVND (reference sequence). The CDR3 runs 13 residues. With V trimmed by 9 bases and J by 1 base, 5 bases remained unmatched. The CDR3 sequence: CASRDRPNTEAFF. The CDR3 DNA follows: TGTGCCAGCCGGGACAGACCGAACACTGAAGCTTTCTTT.

The gene calls are TRBV10-3 and TRBJ1-1; no reliable D call. V was clipped by 7 bases and J by 5 bases, with 17 bases between them. Germline V gene data show CDR1 as ENHRY and CDR2 as SYGVKD. This CDR3 has 14 amino acids. CDR3 loop: CAITAGGWNTEAFF. In nucleotides, the CDR3 is TGTGCCATCACCGCAGGCGGGTGGAATACTGAAGCTTTCTTT.

V is TRBV4-1 and J is TRBJ2-5; 10 bases match TRBD1. The J call may be faulty, since TRBJ2-7 better matches the DNA end. Per the germline V gene, CDR1 is MGHRA and CDR2 is YSYEKL. The CDR3 covers 16 residues. CDR3 region: CASSQDGQGEDYEQYF. In DNA form, the CDR3 reads TGCGCCAGCAGCCAAGATGGACAGGGGGAGGACTACGAGCAGTACTTC.

The V and J genes are TRBV2 and TRBJ1-1; D not certain. The CDR3 spans 15 residues. Germline V CDR1 and CDR2: SNHLY, FYNNEI. Trimming pared 4 bases from V and 2 bases from J, leaving 14 bases between. The CDR3 coding sequence is TGTGCCAGCAGTGCCCGGACCACTAGTAACACTGAAGCTTTCTTT. The encoded protein is CASSARTTSNTEAFF. Combining the CDR3 with reference TRBV2 and TRBJ1-1 gives the whole variable domain EPEVTQTPSHQVTQMGQEVILRCVPISNHLYFYWYRQILGQKVEFLVSFYNNEISEKSEIFDDQFSVERPDGSNFTLKIRSTKLEDSAMYFCASSARTTSNTEAFFGQGTRLTVV.

In regard to this clone: Other DNA sequences in the same sample also yield this CDR3. This chain joins TRBV5-1 and TRBJ1-5; the D is unclear. Germline V CDR1 and CDR2: SGHRS, YFSETQ. The ends were cut back, 0 bases at V and 5 bases at J, with 9 bases in the middle. CDR3 size: 14 residues. Written as DNA, the CDR3 is TGCGCCAGCAGCTTGGTGGGAGGCGATCAGCCCCAGCATTTT. This gives the protein CASSLVGGDQPQHF.

The chain uses TRBV7-6 and TRBJ2-5, with TRBD1 matching over 12 bases. Germline CDR1 and CDR2: SGHVS and FNYEAQ. This CDR3 region has 17 residues. V trimming: 3 bases; J trimming: 1 base; junction bases outside the gene matches: 6. For the CDR3, the DNA is TGTGCCAGCAGCTTCGGGACAGGGGGCGAATCCCAAGAGACCCAGTACTTC. It is translated as CASSFGTGGESQETQYF.

The chain joins TRBV7-2 to TRBJ2-7, with 9 bases that match TRBD1. The ends lost 5 bases at V and 6 bases at J; junction bases unmatched: 8. Per germline, CDR1 SGHTA and CDR2 FQGNSA. The CDR3 contains 14 residues. CDR3 sequence: CASSAPGTGSEQYF. The CDR3, as DNA: TGTGCCAGCAGCGCCCCCGGGACAGGGAGCGAGCAGTACTTC. The full variable domain, in which reference TRBV7-2 and TRBJ2-7 provide the parts outside the CDR3, is GAGVSQSPSNKVTEKGKDVELRCDPISGHTALYWYRQSLGQGLEFLIYFQGNSAPDKSGLPSDRFSAERTGGSVSTLTIQRTQQEDSAVYLCASSAPGTGSEQYFGPGTRLTVT.

The chain has TRBV4-1 and TRBJ2-5; 7 nucleotides align to TRBD2. Per germline, CDR1 MGHRA and CDR2 YSYEKL. The CDR3 has 17 residues. Trimming removed 1 base from V and 1 base from J; junction bases left unmatched: 9. The CDR3 spells CASSQADAGTTQETQYF. CDR3 in DNA: TGCGCCAGCAGCCAAGCGGACGCCGGGACTACCCAAGAGACCCAGTACTTC.

V usage is TRBV7-9 and J usage is TRBJ2-5; the D gene is possibly TRBD2 (6 bases). The CDR3 has 15 amino acids. V lost 0 bases to trimming and J lost 5 bases, with 13 bases between them. Germline values: CDR1 SEHNR, CDR2 FQNEAQ (reference sequence). As DNA, the CDR3 is TGTGCCAGCAGCTTAGCGTCCCCGGGAGTGGAGACCCAGTACTTC. Amino acid sequence: CASSLASPGVETQYF.

The rearrangement uses TRBV9 and TRBJ2-1; 12 bases are shared with TRBD2. The CDR3 covers 16 residues. Looked up from germline, CDR1 is SGDLS and CDR2 is YYNGEE. V lost 4 bases, J lost 8 bases, and 10 bases stayed unmatched. The CDR3 nucleotides read TGTGCCAGCAGCCCCCGACTAGCGGGAGTGGGAGATGAGCAGTTCTTC. Translating gives CASSPRLAGVGDEQFF.

V is TRBV13 and J is TRBJ2-2; possible D gene TRBD2, 5 bases. Germline CDR1 reads PRHDT; CDR2 reads FYEKMQ (reference sequence). The CDR3 has 13 residues. The V and J ends lost 0 bases and 6 bases respectively, with 5 bases between them. CDR3 sequence reads: CASSLGGAGELFF. The CDR3 DNA reads as TGTGCCAGCAGCTTAGGCGGGGCCGGGGAGCTGTTTTTT.

The rearrangement uses TRBV6-5 and TRBJ1-2, with D unclear. Germline CDR1 MNHEY, CDR2 SVGAGI. V lost 5 bases to trimming and J lost 8 bases, with 9 bases between them. The CDR3 has 11 amino acids. CDR3 protein: CASSGSQGYTF. As DNA, the CDR3 is TGTGCCAGCAGTGGTTCTCAGGGCTACACCTTC.

The chain employs TRBV18 and TRBJ1-1, with TRBD1 matching 10 bases. The CDR3 is 14 amino acids. Looked up from germline, CDR1 is KGHSH and CDR2 is LQKENI. V lost 7 bases and J lost 5; bases outside the gene matches: 7. The CDR3: CASWTGTGVTEAFF. CDR3 DNA: TGTGCCAGCTGGACCGGGACAGGGGTTACTGAAGCTTTCTTT.

The rearrangement uses TRBV19 and TRBJ2-3; 8 nucleotides match TRBD2. Germline assignment: CDR1 LNHDA and CDR2 SQIVND (reference sequence). The CDR3 has 16 residues. V was clipped by 1 base and J by 2 bases; unmatched bases: 5. The DNA of the CDR3 is TGTGCCAGTAGTATAGGGATAGCGGGGCCCACAGATACGCAGTATTTT. Protein: CASSIGIAGPTDTQYF.

This chain's CDR3 is CSGLTGVGTGELFF. The CDR3 region has the DNA TGCAGCGGCCTCACAGGGGTTGGGACCGGGGAGCTGTTTTTT. The gene calls are TRBV29-1 and TRBJ2-2; TRBD1 matches at 7 bases. The V gene end was trimmed by 7 bases and the J gene end by 5 bases; junction bases not matched to a gene: 10. Germline V gene sequence: CDR1 SQVTM, CDR2 ANQGSEA. The CDR3 runs to 14 residues.